At least ten counts were recorded for the clone carrying this T cell receptor (beta chain). The sample comes from a study of HIV-infected patients and healthy controls. TCRdb ran MiXCR on the 5' RACE reads and lists one entry per CDR3 protein. Counted here are about 64,000 distinct CDR3 sequences, roughly 19% occurring once; the ten biggest clones make up around 1.4%. V lost 3 bases, J lost 3 bases, and 4 bases stayed unmatched. The CDR3 is 15 amino acids. Germline V gene sequence: CDR1 MDHEN, CDR2 SYDVKM. The chain recombines TRBV28 with TRBJ2-2, with TRBD2 matching 7 bases. The sequenced sample consisted of CD4+ T cells from blood. This clonotype was sampled from a human donor in good health. The DNA of the CDR3 is TGTGCCAGCAGTTTCAGCGGGACTTACACCGGGGAGCTGTTTTTT. Amino acids: CASSFSGTYTGELFF. Based on the CDR3 plus reference TRBV28 and TRBJ2-2, the full variable domain is DVKVTQSSRYLVKRTGEKVFLECVQDMDHENMFWYRQDPGLGLRLIYFSYDVKMKEKGDIPEGYSVSREKKERFSLILESASTNQTSMYLCASSFSGTYTGELFFGEGSRLTVL.